These 2 T cell receptor beta chains originate from one sample sequenced in a study of blood T cell repertoires in COVID-19. Sequenced by immunoSEQ multiplex PCR; TCRdb stores in-frame clones only, minus some. Of about 78,000 clones in the sample, approximately 86% were seen once. The sequencing sample was made of peripheral blood. Every receptor here comes from a woman aged 55-75 years with acute or convalescent COVID-19.

This chain links TRBV5-4 with TRBJ2-7; 10 bases fit TRBD2. Germline lookup yields CDR1 SGHNT and CDR2 YYREEE (reference sequence). Germline trimming cut 4 bases from V and 6 bases from J; bases unmatched to any gene: 10. The CDR3 sequence is 15 residues long. This CDR3 reads CASSLRSGGIPEQYF. For the CDR3, the DNA is TGTGCCAGCAGCCTACGTAGCGGGGGGATCCCCGAGCAGTACTTC.

The chain has TRBV7-2 and TRBJ2-7, with D perhaps TRBD2 (6 bases). The CDR3 extends over 16 amino acids. Germline CDR1 reads SGHTA; CDR2 reads FQGNSA. Trimming left V 4 bases short and J 2 bases short, with 18 bases between. CDR3 in amino acids: CASSWTLASDTYEQYF. The DNA for the CDR3 is TGTGCCAGCAGCTGGACCCTAGCTAGCGATACCTACGAGCAGTACTTC.